A single sample gave rise to the 30 T cell receptor beta chains below, sequenced in a study of T cells in Graves' hyperthyroidism and ophthalmopathy. What was amplified from RNA transcripts were TCR beta CDR3 regions. The primer set for the first-round RT-PCR of the TCR CDR3 was HTBI. MiXCR was run by TCRdb on the multiplex PCR reads, yielding one entry per CDR3 protein. The sample lists 600,000 to 650,000 distinct CDR3 sequences; roughly 15% were seen once. The sample was blood. These receptors all stem from a woman younger than 45 with Graves' hyperthyroidism.

The CDR3 reads CAIQPGQGFGELFF. The CDR3 DNA reads as TGTGCCATTCAGCCGGGACAGGGGTTCGGGGAGCTGTTTTTT. The V gene is TRBV6-1, the J gene TRBJ2-2; 10 positions agree with TRBD1. Unmatched junction bases numbered 9, after V lost 10 bases and J lost 7 bases. Germline CDR1 and CDR2: MNHNS and SASEGT. This CDR3 contains 14 residues.

In this sample, this clonotype turned up many times. This chain connects TRBV6-1 to TRBJ2-3; maybe TRBD2 (7 bases). The CDR3 is 14 residues long. The germline V gene encodes CDR1 MNHNS and CDR2 SASEGT. V gave up 6 bases and J gave up 4 bases, with 14 bases separating them. The CDR3: CASSLGRGSDTQYF. The CDR3 DNA sequence: TGTGCCAGCAGCTTAGGGAGGGGGTCAGATACGCAGTATTTT.

This clonotype appeared a few times. This rearrangement joins TRBV12-3 or TRBV12-4 to TRBJ1-2; 8 nucleotides agree with TRBD1. The V segment lost 7 bases and the J segment 5 bases; nucleotides outside the gene matches: 3. The CDR3 has 12 residues. The CDR3 nucleotides are TGTGCCAGCAATACAGGGGGGTATGGCTACACCTTC. Translating gives CASNTGGYGYTF.

In this sample, this clonotype turned up a few times. V usage is TRBV18 and J usage is TRBJ2-2; D ambiguous. CDR1 is KGHSH, CDR2 LQKENI, per germline. This CDR3 is 16 amino acids long. V lost 3 bases and J lost 4, with 15 bases in between. The CDR3 DNA sequence: TGTGCCAGCTCACCGGCCGGCAGGACCAGCACCGGGGAGCTGTTTTTT. It is translated as CASSPAGRTSTGELFF.

Comments on this clonotype: Lacking the conserved final phenylalanine or tryptophan, this CDR3 likely reflects a read error. The rearrangement joins TRBV28 to TRBJ2-5, with TRBD2 identical over 7 bases. The trim removed 2 bases at V and 1 base at J, leaving 4 bases unmatched. The CDR3 has 15 amino acids. Per the germline V gene, CDR1 is MDHEN and CDR2 is SYDVKM. As DNA, the CDR3 is TGTGCCAGCAGTTTAGGAGTAGCGGGCCAAGAGACCCAGTACCTC. Translating gives CASSLGVAGQETQYL.

This clonotype occurred many times. This chain connects TRBV6-1 to TRBJ1-1; weak D call: TRBD1 (5 bases). Trimming removed 1 base at V and 0 bases at J, with 9 bases between. CDR1 is MNHNS and CDR2 is SASEGT in the germline V gene. The CDR3 is made up of 15 amino acids. CDR3 loop: CASSEGGKLNTEAFF. The CDR3 DNA sequence: TGTGCCAGCAGTGAAGGGGGCAAGTTGAACACTGAAGCTTTCTTT.

This chain connects TRBV2 to TRBJ2-2; TRBD1 matches at 7 bases. J gave up 7 bases and V 6 bases, and 11 bases lay outside the gene matches. The length of the CDR3 is 15 residues. Germline V gives CDR1 SNHLY, CDR2 FYNNEI. The CDR3 region has the DNA TGTGCCAGCAGGATTACTGACAGGGTCGTCGGGGAGCTGTTTTTT. It codes for CASRITDRVVGELFF. The full variable domain, rest sourced from reference TRBV2 and TRBJ2-2, is EPEVTQTPSHQVTQMGQEVILRCVPISNHLYFYWYRQILGQKVEFLVSFYNNEISEKSEIFDDQFSVERPDGSNFTLKIRSTKLEDSAMYFCASRITDRVVGELFFGEGSRLTVL.

This clonotype was seen ten or more times. The chain couples TRBV24-1 to TRBJ1-5; TRBD1 matches 7 bases. CDR1 is KGHDR, CDR2 SFDVKD, per germline. The length of the CDR3 is 17 residues. J lost 11 bases, V lost 2 bases, and 17 bases had no gene match. CDR3 sequence: CATSDSQTGTHRWAQHF. CDR3 nucleotides: TGTGCCACCAGTGATTCCCAGACAGGGACTCACCGGTGGGCCCAGCATTTT.

The V and J genes are TRBV5-1 and TRBJ1-6, with D perhaps TRBD1 (6 bases). Germline assignment: CDR1 SGHRS and CDR2 YFSETQ. The ends were cut back, 4 bases at V and 5 bases at J, with 10 bases in the middle. This CDR3 has 14 amino acids. In DNA form, the CDR3 reads TGCGCCAGCAGCCCAAGGACAGATAATTCACCCCTCCACTTT. Translation gives CASSPRTDNSPLHF.

In this sample, this clonotype turned up a few times. This sequence joins TRBV7-3 and TRBJ2-1, with 7 bases fitting TRBD2. Trimming removed 2 bases from V and 1 base from J; junction bases left unmatched: 5. The length of the CDR3 is 16 residues. Germline values: CDR1 SGHTA, CDR2 FQGTGA. The DNA of the CDR3 is TGTGCCAGCAGCTTAGGGGGGAGGGGTTCCTACAATGAGCAGTTCTTC. It specifies CASSLGGRGSYNEQFF.

At least ten counts were recorded for this clonotype. The chain carries TRBV7-3 and TRBJ2-1, with 11 bases matching TRBD1. V was pared by 6 bases and J by 3 bases, with 4 bases of the junction left unmatched. The CDR3 has 15 amino acids. Germline CDR1 is SGHTA and CDR2 is FQGTGA. The CDR3 bases are TGTGCCAGCAGTACCGGGACAGGGGGCTACAATGAGCAGTTCTTC. Amino acids: CASSTGTGGYNEQFF. The variable domain in full, with the rest retrieved from reference TRBV7-3 and TRBJ2-1, is GAGVSQTPSNKVTEKGKYVELRCDPISGHTALYWYRQSLGQGPEFLIYFQGTGAADDSGLPNDRFFAVRPEGSVSTLKIQRTERGDSAVYLCASSTGTGGYNEQFFGPGTRLTVL.

The genes are TRBV20-1 and TRBJ2-7; 7 bases map to TRBD1. V lost 5 bases and J lost 3; bases outside the gene matches: 7. The germline gives CDR1 DFQATT, CDR2 SNEGSKA (reference sequence). CDR3 length equals 13 residues. Here the CDR3 reads CSAETGRDYEQYF. CDR3 DNA: TGCAGTGCTGAGACAGGGAGAGACTACGAGCAGTACTTC.

V and J are TRBV29-1 and TRBJ1-4; a weak D match, TRBD1 (6 bases). Trimming took 3 bases from V and 7 from J, leaving 12 bases between them. This CDR3 spans 13 amino acids. Germline assignment: CDR1 SQVTM and CDR2 ANQGSEA. The CDR3 sequence: CSVDAGDSEKLFF. The CDR3, as DNA: TGCAGCGTTGATGCAGGGGACTCTGAAAAACTGTTTTTT.

This clonotype was seen more than once but under ten times. At one end the junction does not follow the germline gene, possibly because of a read error. The chain employs TRBV5-1 and TRBJ2-1; maybe TRBD2 (5 bases). The length of the CDR3 is 16 residues. Germline V lookup: CDR1 SGHRS, CDR2 YFSETQ. The CDR3 region is CASSLELAGSYNEQFF. CDR3 bases: TGCGCCAGCAGCTTGGAGCTAGCCGGGTCCTACAATGAGCAATTCTTC. The variable domain in full, completed from reference TRBV5-1 and TRBJ2-1, reads KAGVTQTPRYLIKTRGQQVTLSCSPISGHRSVSWYQQTPGQGLQFLFEYFSETQRNKGNFPGRFSGRQFSNSRSEMNVSTLELGDSALYLCASSLELAGSYNEQFFGPGTRLTVL.

This clonotype was recorded at least ten times. The chain employs TRBV2 and TRBJ2-5, with D perhaps being TRBD1 or TRBD2 (5 bases each). Germline V gene sequence: CDR1 SNHLY, CDR2 FYNNEI. This CDR3 is built from 15 residues. Trimming removed 5 bases at V and 5 bases at J, with 18 bases between. Here the CDR3 reads CASSPQGPPGETQYF. CDR3 DNA sequence: TGTGCCAGCAGTCCCCAGGGACCCCCAGGGGAGACCCAGTACTTC. The complete variable domain, with remaining parts taken from reference TRBV2 and TRBJ2-5, reads EPEVTQTPSHQVTQMGQEVILRCVPISNHLYFYWYRQILGQKVEFLVSFYNNEISEKSEIFDDQFSVERPDGSNFTLKIRSTKLEDSAMYFCASSPQGPPGETQYFGPGTRLLVL.

This clonotype was counted between two and nine times. The rearrangement joins TRBV19 to TRBJ2-7; 12 bases are a match to TRBD2. The J segment lost 5 bases and the V segment lost 3 bases, leaving 5 bases of the junction unmatched. The CDR3 contains 15 residues. Germline V gives CDR1 LNHDA, CDR2 SQIVND (reference sequence). In DNA, the CDR3 is TGTGCCAGTAGTATGGGGACTAGCGGGTTCGACGAGCAGTACTTC. This codes for CASSMGTSGFDEQYF.

This clonotype was seen many times. V usage is TRBV5-6 and J usage is TRBJ1-2; D not certain. This CDR3 has 14 residues. Trimming stripped 1 base from V and 4 bases from J, with 11 bases between. Germline-derived CDR1 and CDR2 are SGHDT and YYEEEE. The CDR3 DNA sequence: TGTGCCAGCAGCTTGACCGGGCTAGGCTATGGCTACACCTTC. It encodes CASSLTGLGYGYTF.

Here the CDR3 DNA reads TGTGCCAGCAGCCAAGATACGGACAGTTATTCTCTCACAGATACGCAGTATTTT. Encoded protein: CASSQDTDSYSLTDTQYF. The chain joins TRBV4-2 to TRBJ2-3, with a possible D match to TRBD1 (6 bases). Germline assignment: CDR1 LGHNA and CDR2 YNFKEQ. The germline V and J ends were trimmed by 0 bases and 2 bases, with 18 bases remaining between them. CDR3 length equals 18 residues.

This clonotype was recorded at least ten times. The gene calls are TRBV18 and TRBJ2-3; 11 nucleotides line up with TRBD2. This CDR3 has 16 residues. V was pared by 3 bases and J by 3 bases, with 5 bases of the junction left unmatched. In germline, CDR1 is KGHSH, CDR2 LQKENI. The chain's CDR3 is CASSPIAGGPTDTQYF. The DNA for the CDR3 is TGTGCCAGCTCACCCATAGCGGGAGGGCCGACAGATACGCAGTATTTT.

This clonotype was counted ten times or more. V and J are TRBV28 and TRBJ2-5; D gene uncertain. Germline V CDR1 and CDR2: MDHEN, SYDVKM. The CDR3 has 14 residues. V lost 2 bases and J 1 base, leaving 8 bases between the germline ends. CDR3 nucleotides: TGTGCCAGCAGTTTAAGGCAGGTCCAAGAGACCCAGTACTTC. Amino acid sequence: CASSLRQVQETQYF. Using reference TRBV28 and TRBJ2-5 for the parts outside the CDR3, the full variable domain is DVKVTQSSRYLVKRTGEKVFLECVQDMDHENMFWYRQDPGLGLRLIYFSYDVKMKEKGDIPEGYSVSREKKERFSLILESASTNQTSMYLCASSLRQVQETQYFGPGTRLLVL.

In this sample, this clonotype turned up many times. The rearrangement uses TRBV6-5 and TRBJ1-3; D is possibly TRBD1 (5 bases). Germline lookup yields CDR1 MNHEY and CDR2 SVGAGI. V lost 2 bases to trimming and J lost 4 bases, with 9 bases between them. CDR3 length: 14 residues. The CDR3 DNA follows: TGTGCCAGCAGTTACAGGGGTAACGGAAACACCATATATTTT. Protein: CASSYRGNGNTIYF.

This clonotype was seen only a few times. V gene TRBV9 combines with J gene TRBJ2-2, with D perhaps assigned TRBD1 or TRBD2 (5 bases each). CDR3 length equals 15 residues. Germline CDR1 and CDR2: SGDLS and YYNGEE. V lost 4 bases, J lost 5 bases, and 15 bases lay in between. The CDR3 nucleotides read TGTGCCAGCAGCCAATTGGGGGATTCTACCGGGGAGCTGTTTTTT. This translates into CASSQLGDSTGELFF.

This clonotype was found many times. The chain carries TRBV12-3 or TRBV12-4 and TRBJ1-5; D is perhaps TRBD1 (5 bases). Between the trimmed V and J ends, which lost 3 bases and 5 bases, there was a span of 8 bases. The length of the CDR3 is 13 residues. The CDR3 DNA is TGTGCCAGCAGTTTCGCGGGGGATCAGCCCCAGCATTTT. Its translation is CASSFAGDQPQHF.

V and J are TRBV18 and TRBJ1-4, with TRBD1 identical over 8 bases. The CDR3 has 15 amino acids. CDR1 and CDR2 (germline): KGHSH, LQKENI. V shed 3 bases and J 5 bases; nucleotides not matched to a gene: 5. The CDR3 coding sequence is TGTGCCAGCTCACCGGGACAGGCTCAAAATGAAAAACTGTTTTTT. Translation: CASSPGQAQNEKLFF.

Worth noting for this clonotype: A much bigger clone sits one base away, suggesting this may be a read error. This chain joins TRBV12-3 or TRBV12-4 and TRBJ1-2; 7 bases fit TRBD1. The trim removed 8 bases at V and 3 bases at J, leaving 9 bases unmatched. The CDR3 spans 14 residues. The CDR3 sequence: CASGLGTADYGYTF. The DNA for the CDR3 is TGTGCCAGCGGACTGGGGACAGCCGACTATGGCTACACCTTC.

This clonotype has a count of ten or more. The J gene is TRBJ1-1, the V gene TRBV5-1; no clear D. From germline, CDR1 is SGHRS and CDR2 YFSETQ. V dropped 3 bases and J dropped 1 base, with 10 bases sitting between them. The CDR3 spans 14 residues. In DNA form, the CDR3 reads TGCGCCAGCAGCTCCGGGTCCTCGAACACTGAAGCTTTCTTT. Encoded protein: CASSSGSSNTEAFF.

V usage is TRBV18 and J usage is TRBJ1-1; a possible D gene is TRBD1 (5 bases). Trimming took off 3 bases at V and 11 bases at J, with 16 bases between the two ends. Per the germline V gene, CDR1 is KGHSH and CDR2 is LQKENI. The length of the CDR3 is 13 residues. CDR3 amino acids: CASSPDSSSGAFF. For the CDR3, the DNA is TGTGCCAGCTCACCGGACTCCTCCTCAGGGGCTTTCTTT.

This clonotype showed up just a few times. V gene TRBV27 combines with J gene TRBJ2-3, with 14 bases that match TRBD2. Germline V gene lookup returns CDR1 MNHEY and CDR2 SMNVEV (reference sequence). This CDR3 is built from 20 residues. V shed 6 bases, J shed 3 bases, and the junction held 17 bases outside the gene matches. The CDR3 protein is CASRSGHRGLAGAGTDTQYF. CDR3 nucleotides: TGTGCCAGCAGATCCGGACACCGGGGACTAGCGGGAGCCGGTACAGATACGCAGTATTTT.

V and J are TRBV7-6 and TRBJ2-5; no clear D gene. Looked up from germline, CDR1 is SGHVS and CDR2 is FNYEAQ. The CDR3 covers 14 residues. With 1 base removed from V and 0 bases from J, the gap between germline ends came to 6 bases. The CDR3 sequence: CASSLDPNQETQYF. As DNA, the CDR3 is TGTGCCAGCAGCTTAGATCCGAACCAAGAGACCCAGTACTTC. Full variable domain (outside the CDR3, taken from reference TRBV7-6 and TRBJ2-5): GAGVSQSPRYKVTKRGQDVALRCDPISGHVSLYWYRQALGQGPEFLTYFNYEAQQDKSGLPNDRFSAERPEGSISTLTIQRTEQRDSAMYRCASSLDPNQETQYFGPGTRLLVL.

This clonotype was counted ten times or more. The chain joins TRBV2 to TRBJ2-1; 9 nucleotides align to TRBD2. The CDR3 contains 16 residues. V lost 2 bases, J lost 1 base, and 3 bases stayed unmatched. From germline, CDR1 is SNHLY and CDR2 FYNNEI. The CDR3 nucleotides are TGTGCCAGCAGTGAAATAAGCGGGAGGTCCTACAATGAGCAGTTCTTC. This encodes CASSEISGRSYNEQFF.